Listed here are 26 T cell receptor beta chains from one sample, sequenced in a study of blood T cells in healthy people across ages. Primed by a sample-barcoded 5' primer and a J-beta primer mix, a second PCR proceeded for about 6 to 11 cycles. Using its own MiXCR run on the 5' RACE reads, TCRdb lists one record per CDR3 protein. Here the sample spans approximately 780,000 distinct CDR3 sequences, around 25% being singletons. The same data also went into a second study, on T cells of mothers and their children.

Material for sequencing was blood. These receptors were obtained from a boy aged 10-17 years in good health.

J is TRBJ2-5 and V is TRBV18; D is perhaps TRBD1 (5 bases). The J call could be wrong; TRBJ2-7 is a better fit for the DNA end. Germline lookup yields CDR1 KGHSH and CDR2 LQKENI. The CDR3 sequence is 13 residues long. The CDR3 protein is CASSLTDPYEQYF. CDR3 in DNA: TGTGCCAGCTCACTGACAGATCCCTACGAGCAGTACTTC.

This clonotype was observed a handful of times. The gene calls are TRBV5-1 and TRBJ1-1; tentatively, D is TRBD1 (6 bases). V shed 2 bases and J shed 11 bases, with 13 bases lying between them. This CDR3 is built from 12 residues. Germline lookup yields CDR1 SGHRS and CDR2 YFSETQ. CDR3 sequence: CASSLGGQLAFF. The CDR3 region has the DNA TGCGCCAGCAGCTTAGGCGGACAGTTGGCTTTCTTT. Full variable domain (missing parts from reference TRBV5-1 and TRBJ1-1): KAGVTQTPRYLIKTRGQQVTLSCSPISGHRSVSWYQQTPGQGLQFLFEYFSETQRNKGNFPGRFSGRQFSNSRSEMNVSTLELGDSALYLCASSLGGQLAFFGQGTRLTVV.

This clonotype occurred once. The rearrangement links TRBV4-3 to TRBJ2-1, with D uncertain. The CDR3 runs to 13 residues. The V end was cut by 0 bases, the J end by 12 bases, with 12 bases between. Germline CDR1 is LGHNA and CDR2 is YSLEER. CDR3 amino acids: CASSQDRGKVQFF. CDR3 nucleotide sequence: TGCGCCAGCAGCCAAGATCGTGGCAAAGTGCAGTTCTTC.

About this clonotype itself: A much larger clone differs by one base, so this may be a read error. The rearrangement joins TRBV5-1 to TRBJ2-1; the match to TRBD1 covers 7 bases. The J call may be mistaken, given a closer DNA end match to TRBJ2-7. This CDR3 has 14 residues. Germline loops: CDR1 SGHRS, CDR2 YFSETQ. Here the CDR3 reads CASSLTRQGYEQYF. CDR3 DNA sequence: TGCGCCAGCAGCTTGACACGACAGGGATACGAGCAGTACTTC.

This clonotype showed up just a few times. The chain uses TRBV5-1 and TRBJ2-7; 8 bases line up with TRBD1. CDR3 size: 15 residues. Germline assignment: CDR1 SGHRS and CDR2 YFSETQ. The ends lost 3 bases at V and 1 base at J; junction bases unmatched: 6. CDR3 in amino acids: CASSSQGARSYEQYF. CDR3 DNA: TGCGCCAGCAGCTCGCAGGGGGCACGTTCCTACGAGCAGTACTTC.

J is TRBJ1-5 and V is TRBV12-3 or TRBV12-4, with 11 bases fitting TRBD1. The CDR3 runs to 14 residues. Unmatched junction bases numbered 9, after V lost 6 bases and J lost 11 bases. CDR3 in amino acids: CASRLGQGAGAQHF. CDR3 DNA sequence: TGTGCCAGCAGACTAGGACAGGGGGCTGGAGCCCAGCATTTT.

The V and J genes are TRBV5-1 and TRBJ2-1; the D is unclear. V lost 0 bases and J lost 1, with 8 bases in between. The CDR3 is made up of 15 amino acids. Germline values: CDR1 SGHRS, CDR2 YFSETQ. The CDR3 reads CASSLATDSYNEQFF. The CDR3 nucleotides read TGCGCCAGCAGCTTGGCCACAGATTCCTACAATGAGCAGTTCTTC. Based on the CDR3 plus reference TRBV5-1 and TRBJ2-1, the full variable domain is KAGVTQTPRYLIKTRGQQVTLSCSPISGHRSVSWYQQTPGQGLQFLFEYFSETQRNKGNFPGRFSGRQFSNSRSEMNVSTLELGDSALYLCASSLATDSYNEQFFGPGTRLTVL.

CDR3: CSARPPGLAEETQYF. The CDR3 nucleotides read TGCAGTGCTAGACCTCCGGGACTAGCGGAAGAGACCCAGTACTTC. The V gene is TRBV20-1, the J gene TRBJ2-1; 11 bases are a match to TRBD2. The assigned J gene may be wrong: the sequence end matches TRBJ2-5 better. The CDR3 covers 15 residues. The germline gives CDR1 DFQATT, CDR2 SNEGSKA (reference sequence).

This sequence joins TRBV18 and TRBJ2-3; 7 nucleotides line up with TRBD2. CDR1 and CDR2 (germline): KGHSH, LQKENI. The CDR3 is 16 residues long. V dropped 4 bases and J dropped 0; count of bases not matched to a gene: 7. CDR3 amino acids: CASSHPSGGSTDTQYF. The DNA for the CDR3 is TGTGCCAGCTCACATCCCTCCGGGGGGAGCACAGATACGCAGTATTTT.

This clonotype occurred many times. The CDR3 here is CASSPVGEETQYF. Here the CDR3 DNA reads TGTGCCAGCAGCCCAGTGGGGGAAGAGACCCAGTACTTC. This chain uses TRBV7-4 with TRBJ2-5; D possibly matches TRBD1 or TRBD2 (5 bases each). V lost 5 bases, J lost 3 bases, and 10 bases lay in between. The V gene's germline CDR1 is SGHVT and CDR2 SQSDAQ. This CDR3 contains 13 residues.

This clonotype was counted between two and nine times. The gene calls are TRBV29-1 and TRBJ1-2; 7 nucleotides match TRBD1. Germline values: CDR1 SQVTM, CDR2 ANQGSEA. There are 15 residues in the CDR3. After removal of 4 bases from V and 2 bases from J, the junction contained 10 bases not matched to a gene. The CDR3 reads CSVGGAGQTNYGYTF. The CDR3 DNA follows: TGCAGCGTTGGGGGAGCGGGACAGACAAACTATGGCTACACCTTC.

This sequence joins TRBV6-1 and TRBJ2-7; 8 nucleotides agree with TRBD2. The ends lost 4 bases at V and 0 bases at J; junction bases unmatched: 11. Per the germline V gene, CDR1 is MNHNS and CDR2 is SASEGT. This CDR3 region has 17 residues. In DNA, the CDR3 is TGTGCCAGCAGTGGAGCTCGAGAGACTAGCGACTCCTACGAGCAGTACTTC. Its translation: CASSGARETSDSYEQYF.

This clonotype was seen repeatedly, ten times or more. The chain carries TRBV12-3 or TRBV12-4 and TRBJ1-1; D is unclear. The CDR3 is 12 residues long. Trimming removed 6 bases at V and 1 base at J, with 6 bases between. In DNA, the CDR3 is TGTGCCAGCAGATCTCCGAACACTGAAGCTTTCTTT. Translated, it gives CASRSPNTEAFF.

V and J are TRBV7-9 and TRBJ2-2, with D unresolved. CDR3 length equals 17 residues. Germline V CDR1 and CDR2: SEHNR, FQNEAQ (reference sequence). V gave up 1 base and J gave up 1 base, with 13 bases separating them. The CDR3 is CASSLVISFGNTGELFF. For the CDR3, the DNA is TGTGCCAGCAGCTTAGTAATCTCTTTCGGGAACACCGGGGAGCTGTTTTTT.

The gene calls are TRBV9 and TRBJ1-3; D gene ambiguous. Per the germline V gene, CDR1 is SGDLS and CDR2 is YYNGEE. With 2 bases removed from V and 0 bases from J, the gap between germline ends came to 9 bases. The CDR3 is 15 amino acids. The CDR3 nucleotides read TGTGCCAGCAGCGTGACGTCCCTCTCTGGAAACACCATATATTTT. This sequence encodes CASSVTSLSGNTIYF.

This clonotype was seen more than once but under ten times. This chain uses TRBV4-2 with TRBJ1-2; D is uncertain. This CDR3 contains 16 residues. V lost 0 bases to trimming and J lost 2 bases, with 13 bases between them. Germline CDR1 reads LGHNA; CDR2 reads YNFKEQ. The CDR3 protein is CASSQDRVTANYGYTF. The CDR3 DNA is TGTGCCAGCAGCCAAGATAGAGTAACGGCAAACTATGGCTACACCTTC.

The chain recombines TRBV5-1 with TRBJ1-1; D gene unclear. Germline lookup yields CDR1 SGHRS and CDR2 YFSETQ. The V and J ends lost 0 bases and 0 bases respectively, with 9 bases between them. This CDR3 region has 15 residues. CDR3 protein: CASSLARSVNTEAFF. In DNA, the CDR3 is TGCGCCAGCAGCTTGGCCCGGTCAGTGAACACTGAAGCTTTCTTT.

In its sample, this clonotype was seen a few times. This rearrangement joins TRBV18 to TRBJ2-3, with D possibly TRBD2 on 6 matching bases. Trimming removed 1 base from V and 7 bases from J, with 12 bases in between. Germline V gene data show CDR1 as KGHSH and CDR2 as LQKENI. There are 14 residues in the CDR3. Here the CDR3 reads CASSPLGRGNTQYF. The CDR3 DNA is TGTGCCAGCTCACCACTGGGCCGCGGGAATACGCAGTATTTT. The full variable domain, rest sourced from reference TRBV18 and TRBJ2-3, is NAGVMQNPRHLVRRRGQEARLRCSPMKGHSHVYWYRQLPEEGLKFMVYLQKENIIDESGMPKERFSAEFPKEGPSILRIQQVVRGDSAAYFCASSPLGRGNTQYFGPGTRLTVL.

The chain couples TRBV7-2 to TRBJ2-1; 8 positions agree with TRBD2. This CDR3 contains 16 residues. V gave up 4 bases and J gave up 5 bases; unmatched junction bases: 10. CDR1 is SGHTA and CDR2 is FQGNSA in the germline V gene. CDR3 residues: CASSYPRGGTDNEQFF. The CDR3 region has the DNA TGTGCCAGCAGCTATCCACGGGGGGGCACAGACAATGAGCAGTTCTTC.

The V call is TRBV2, the J call TRBJ2-5; perhaps D is TRBD1 or TRBD2 (5 bases each). CDR1 is SNHLY, CDR2 FYNNEI, per germline. There are 15 residues in the CDR3. Between the trimmed V and J ends, which lost 3 bases and 5 bases, there was a span of 16 bases. DNA of the CDR3: TGTGCCAGCAGTGACAGTTGGGGGTTGGGGGAGACCCAGTACTTC. Translating gives CASSDSWGLGETQYF.

A word on this clonotype: The CDR3 carries no conserved terminal phenylalanine or tryptophan, so it likely arises from a read error. The J gene is TRBJ1-1, the V gene TRBV7-9; no clear D gene. Trimming cost V 5 bases and J 4 bases, with 11 bases left between them. This CDR3 is 13 amino acids long. CDR1 and CDR2 (germline): SEHNR, FQNEAQ (reference sequence). CDR3 loop: CASSLLHLTEAFI. The CDR3 DNA sequence: TGTGCCAGCAGCCTGTTGCACCTCACTGAAGCTTTCATT.

V is TRBV5-1 and J is TRBJ2-5; a possible D gene is TRBD2 (6 bases). The CDR3 is made up of 14 amino acids. CDR1 and CDR2 (germline): SGHRS, YFSETQ. Trimming took off 0 bases at V and 5 bases at J, with 11 bases between the two ends. The CDR3 reads CASSLVDYAETQYF. CDR3 sequence (DNA): TGCGCCAGCAGCTTGGTGGACTATGCGGAGACCCAGTACTTC.

V usage is TRBV20-1 and J usage is TRBJ2-7; D gene uncertain. This CDR3 has 14 amino acids. Germline loops: CDR1 DFQATT, CDR2 SNEGSKA (reference sequence). V lost 0 bases to trimming and J lost 6 bases, with 15 bases between them. CDR3 nucleotides: TGCAGTGCTAGAGATGCGACCTCCTGGGGCGAGCAGTACTTC. It translates to CSARDATSWGEQYF.

On this clonotype: A much larger clone is a single base away; this may be a read error. The chain joins TRBV11-2 to TRBJ2-7; D is unclear. The CDR3 has 11 amino acids. Germline CDR1 SGHAT, CDR2 FQNNGV. The V end lost 2 bases, the J end lost 5 bases, and 4 bases lay between the germline ends. The CDR3 protein is CASSLNHEQYF. CDR3 DNA: TGTGCCAGCAGCTTAAACCACGAGCAGTACTTC.

This chain links TRBV5-6 with TRBJ2-1, with 8 nucleotides matching TRBD2. This CDR3 is built from 13 residues. CDR1 SGHDT and CDR2 YYEEEE come from the germline V gene. Trimming took 1 base from V and 9 from J; bases not matched to a gene: 3. The chain's CDR3 is CASSLLSGTEQFF. CDR3 DNA sequence: TGTGCCAGCAGCTTGCTTAGCGGGACTGAGCAGTTCTTC.

This clonotype was counted at least ten times. This chain joins TRBV29-1 and TRBJ2-4, with TRBD1 matching 9 bases. This CDR3 has 13 residues. Losses at the gene ends were 4 bases for V and 9 bases for J; bases not matched to a gene: 7. Germline values: CDR1 SQVTM, CDR2 ANQGSEA. The CDR3 loop reads CSVGPGQGSIQYF. The CDR3 DNA sequence: TGCAGCGTTGGGCCCGGACAGGGGAGCATTCAGTACTTC.